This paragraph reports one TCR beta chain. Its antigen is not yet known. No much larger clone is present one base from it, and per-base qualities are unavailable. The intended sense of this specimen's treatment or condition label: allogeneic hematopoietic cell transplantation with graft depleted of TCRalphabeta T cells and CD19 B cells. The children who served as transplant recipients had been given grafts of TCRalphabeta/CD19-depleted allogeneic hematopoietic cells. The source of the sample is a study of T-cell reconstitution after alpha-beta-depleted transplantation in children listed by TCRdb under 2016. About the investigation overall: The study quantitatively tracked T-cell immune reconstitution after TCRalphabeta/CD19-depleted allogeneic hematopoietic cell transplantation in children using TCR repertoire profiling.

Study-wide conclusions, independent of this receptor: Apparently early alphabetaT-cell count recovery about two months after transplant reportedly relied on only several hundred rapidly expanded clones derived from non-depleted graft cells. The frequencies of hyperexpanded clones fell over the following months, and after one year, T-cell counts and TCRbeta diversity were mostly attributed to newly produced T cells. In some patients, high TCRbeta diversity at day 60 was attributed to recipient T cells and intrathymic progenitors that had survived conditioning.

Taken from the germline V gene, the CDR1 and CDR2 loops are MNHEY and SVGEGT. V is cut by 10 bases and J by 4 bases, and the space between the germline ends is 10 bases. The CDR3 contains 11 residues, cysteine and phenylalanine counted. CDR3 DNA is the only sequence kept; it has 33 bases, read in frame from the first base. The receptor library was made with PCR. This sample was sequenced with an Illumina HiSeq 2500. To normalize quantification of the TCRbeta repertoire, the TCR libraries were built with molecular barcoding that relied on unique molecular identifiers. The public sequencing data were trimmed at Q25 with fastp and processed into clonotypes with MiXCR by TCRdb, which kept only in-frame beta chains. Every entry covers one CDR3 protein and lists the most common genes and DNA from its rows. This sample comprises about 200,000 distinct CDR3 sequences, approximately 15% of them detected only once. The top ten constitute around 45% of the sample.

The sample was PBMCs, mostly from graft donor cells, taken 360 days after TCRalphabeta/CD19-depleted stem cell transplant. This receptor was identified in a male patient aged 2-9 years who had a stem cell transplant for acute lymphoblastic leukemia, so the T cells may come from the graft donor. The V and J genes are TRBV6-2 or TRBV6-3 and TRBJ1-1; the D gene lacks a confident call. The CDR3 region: CAIGQSTEAFF. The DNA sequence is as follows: TGTGCCATAGGGCAGAGCACTGAAGCTTTCTTT.